This T cell receptor beta chain was recorded in a study of cytomegalovirus exposure and HLA in healthy donors. Of note for this clone: The antigen is not known.

The study, taken as a whole, reports: A previous analysis found most TCR beta V segments productive roughly 87% or roughly 30% of the time. Apart from CMV serostatus, no immune exposure information was available. Most of the CMV-associated TCR beta chains (in a later analysis) appeared to be HLA-restricted.

Germline V gene sequence: CDR1 MDHEN, CDR2 SYDVKM. The trim removed 1 base at V and 8 bases at J, leaving 7 bases unmatched. CDR3 size: 15 residues. The primer mix had 60 Vbeta and 13 Jbeta primers. Measured with immunoSEQ multiplex PCR; TCRdb has only the in-frame clones, and not every one. The sample lists about 110,000 clones; about 80% were seen once. Sequenced: PBMCs. This sequence was found in a man younger than 40 in good health and CMV-seropositive. The chain employs TRBV28 and TRBJ2-1; 8 bases match TRBD1. CDR3: CASSLFGTGLHEQFF. CDR3 in DNA: TGTGCCAGCAGTTTATTTGGGACAGGCCTCCATGAGCAGTTCTTC. Looking up the rest from reference TRBV28 and TRBJ2-1 gives the full variable domain: DVKVTQSSRYLVKRTGEKVFLECVQDMDHENMFWYRQDPGLGLRLIYFSYDVKMKEKGDIPEGYSVSREKKERFSLILESASTNQTSMYLCASSLFGTGLHEQFFGPGTRLTVL.